This is a list of T cell receptor beta chains from one sample in a study of T cell repertoires in cytomegalovirus infection. Their antigens remain unidentified. TCRdb re-derived calls from the reads in MiXCR, one entry per CDR3 protein. The data contain 900,000 to 950,000 distinct CDR3 sequences, roughly 31% of them seen just once; the ten biggest clones take up over 12%. This material consisted of cultured CD8+ T cells from PBMCs, taken from culture after CMV antigen stimulation. The receptors stem from a human donor in good health (CMV status not recorded). Some clones in this sample may be carry-over from other donors' samples. Both conserved end residues are part of each CDR3. Fields, in order: D gene, CDR3 length, J gene, V gene, clone size, CDR3 protein, CDR3 DNA. The D gene is left open where the match is weak. The size entry is marked missing in some rows and otherwise reads once, few, many or a size class.

>-|15|TRBJ2-5|TRBV12-3/TRBV12-4|-
CASSLDEDFPRTQYF
TGTGCCAGCAGTTTAGACGAGGATTTTCCAAGGACCCAGTACTTC
>-|13|TRBJ2-2|TRBV5-5|-
CASRIPNTGELFF
TGTGCCAGCAGAATTCCGAACACCGGGGAGCTGTTTTTT
>-|10|TRBJ2-1|TRBV2|few
CASTDREQFF
TGTGCCAGCACGGACAGAGAGCAGTTCTTC
>TRBD1|15|TRBJ1-3|TRBV19|-
CASRQGVSSGNTIYF
TGTGCCAGTCGACAGGGGGTCTCCTCTGGAAACACCATATATTTT
>-|13|TRBJ2-3|TRBV10-3|few
CAITSLPTDTQYF
TGTGCCATCACCTCGCTACCGACAGATACGCAGTATTTT
>-|17|TRBJ2-5|TRBV7-5|few
CISVPEARTGKEETQYF
-
>-|17|TRBJ2-2|TRBV7-2|many
CASSWEGQGHYAGELFF
TGTGCCAGCAGCTGGGAAGGCCAGGGACATTACGCCGGGGAGCTGTTTTTT
>-|13|TRBJ2-7|TRBV6-5|-
CASSSTDSYEQYF
TGTGCCAGCAGTTCGACGGATTCCTACGAGCAGTACTTC
>-|15|TRBJ2-3|TRBV6-1|-
CASSAWGEDTDTQYF
TGTGCCAGCAGTGCCTGGGGGGAAGACACAGATACGCAGTATTTT
>-|13|TRBJ2-1|TRBV7-7|-
CASSRLPHNEQFF
TGTGCTAGCAGCCGACTACCCCACAATGAGCAGTTCTTC
>TRBD2|15|TRBJ2-5|TRBV11-1|once
CASSPRTGGQETQYF
TGTGCCAGCAGCCCAAGAACGGGGGGACAAGAGACCCAGTACTTC
>-|13|TRBJ1-5|TRBV27|many
CASSFGGNQPQHF
TGTGCCAGTAGCTTCGGGGGCAATCAGCCCCAGCATTTT
>-|14|TRBJ1-1|TRBV29-1|-
CSVGPGGPTTEAFF
TGCAGCGTTGGTCCGGGGGGCCCGACGACTGAAGCTTTCTTT
>TRBD1|19|TRBJ1-1|TRBV2|-
CASPLAQTGRTSLNTEAFF
TGTGCCAGCCCTCTCGCCCAGACAGGGCGGACGTCCCTGAACACTGAAGCTTTCTTT
>TRBD2|14|TRBJ2-3|TRBV12-3/TRBV12-4|-
CASSSAGAGDTQYF
TGTGCCAGCAGTTCAGCGGGGGCGGGGGATACGCAGTATTTT
>-|20|TRBJ1-5|TRBV6-2/TRBV6-3|-
CASSYSRATGGASSNQPQHF
TGTGCCAGCAGTTACTCCCGGGCGACGGGGGGCGCCAGCTCCAATCAGCCCCAGCATTTT
>TRBD1|14|TRBJ1-2|TRBV27|-
CASSPLHTGGGYTF
TGTGCCAGCAGTCCACTCCACACAGGGGGGGGCTACACCTTC
>-|12|TRBJ1-1|TRBV10-3|few
CAISDWAGVPFF
TGTGCCATCAGTGACTGGGCAGGGGTCCCTTTCTTT
>TRBD1|15|TRBJ1-1|TRBV10-3|-
CAISAPGQVPTEAFF
TGTGCCATCAGTGCGCCTGGACAGGTCCCCACTGAAGCTTTCTTT
>-|13|TRBJ2-5|TRBV5-3|-
CASRQTGQETQYF
TGTGCCAGCAGACAGACAGGACAAGAGACCCAGTACTTC
>-|13|TRBJ1-1|TRBV15|few
CATSRDPDTEAFF
TGTGCCACCAGCAGAGACCCTGACACTGAAGCTTTCTTT
>-|15|TRBJ2-2|TRBV7-9|-
CVTNRGAANTGELFF
TGTGTCACAAATCGCGGCGCAGCGAACACCGGGGAGCTGTTTTTT
>TRBD1|16|TRBJ2-3|TRBV11-2|-
CASSGGDRVETDTQYF
TGTGCCAGCAGCGGGGGGGACAGGGTAGAGACAGATACGCAGTATTTT
>-|13|TRBJ1-1|TRBV19|few
CASSMTRRNEAFF
TGTGCCAGTAGTATGACCCGTCGGAATGAAGCTTTCTTT
>-|12|TRBJ1-2|TRBV6-6|few
CATQRGPWGYTF
TGTGCCACCCAGAGGGGTCCTTGGGGCTACACCTTC
>TRBD1|13|TRBJ1-1|TRBV9|-
CASSAYGQDGAFF
TGTGCCAGCAGCGCTTATGGACAGGATGGGGCTTTCTTT
>-|18|TRBJ2-1|TRBV7-8|many
CASSLVVRSQSSYNEQFF
TGTGCCAGCAGCTTAGTGGTACGTTCCCAAAGCTCCTACAATGAGCAGTTCTTC
>TRBD2|18|TRBJ2-1|TRBV7-2|many
CASSRGLAGGPPYNEQFF
TGTGCCAGCAGCCGGGGACTAGCGGGGGGGCCCCCCTACAATGAGCAGTTCTTC
>-|15|TRBJ2-1|TRBV27|-
CASSPGALRAFSSFF
TGTGCCAGCAGCCCCGGTGCGCTCCGGGCCTTTTCATCGTTCTTC
>TRBD1|15|TRBJ2-1|TRBV6-6|-
CASSLDWTGAREQFF
TGTGCCAGCAGTTTGGATTGGACAGGGGCGAGAGAGCAGTTCTTC